This TCR beta chain is drawn from a study of beta chain features in type 1 diabetes. The study's findings and limits: Type 1 diabetes patients showed a moderate but significant shortening of TCRB CDR3s in all four CD4+ subsets.

Every participating donor gave one draw, a heparinised blood sample averaging approximately 120 mL. CD45RO/CCR7/CD25/CD127/CD95/CD27 staining was used to isolate CD4+ naive, central memory, regulatory and stem cell-like memory cells by sorting. As regards this clone: Its antigen is currently unknown.

Expressed TCRB transcripts got sequenced, as all isolated RNA was reverse transcribed. The average output of naive, central memory and regulatory T cell samples was a few million reads. Data came from immunoSEQ multiplex PCR; TCRdb stores just in-frame clones and leaves some out. In the table there are 50,000 or so clones, under 50% of which are singletons. The sample consisted of Tregs from blood. This TCR derives from a man aged 25-45 years with type 1 diabetes.

CDR3 region: CASSRPTGWANEKLFF. The CDR3 nucleotides read TGTGCCAGCAGTCGCCCCACAGGGTGGGCTAATGAAAAACTGTTTTTT. V usage is TRBV28 and J usage is TRBJ1-4; tentatively, D is TRBD1 (6 bases). This CDR3 contains 16 residues. The V gene's germline CDR1 is MDHEN and CDR2 SYDVKM. Deletions cut 5 bases from V and 3 bases from J, with 16 bases between.